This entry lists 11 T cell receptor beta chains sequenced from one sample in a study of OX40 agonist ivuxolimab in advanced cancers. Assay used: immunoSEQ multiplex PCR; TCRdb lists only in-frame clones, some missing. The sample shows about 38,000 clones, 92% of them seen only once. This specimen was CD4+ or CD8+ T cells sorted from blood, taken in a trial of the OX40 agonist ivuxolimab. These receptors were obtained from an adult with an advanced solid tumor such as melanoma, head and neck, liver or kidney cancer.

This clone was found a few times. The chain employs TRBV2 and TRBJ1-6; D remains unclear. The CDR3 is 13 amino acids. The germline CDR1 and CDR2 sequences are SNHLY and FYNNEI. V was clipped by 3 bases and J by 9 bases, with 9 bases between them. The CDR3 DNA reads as TGTGCCAGCAGTGATCCCGAGGGTTCACCCCTCCACTTT. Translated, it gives CASSDPEGSPLHF.

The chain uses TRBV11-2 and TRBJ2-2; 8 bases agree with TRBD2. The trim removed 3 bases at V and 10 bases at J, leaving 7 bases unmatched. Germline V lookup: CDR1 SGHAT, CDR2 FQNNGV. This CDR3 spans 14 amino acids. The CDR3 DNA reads TGTGCCAGCAGCTTGGGGGCGGGGGGCCCGGAGCTGTTTTTT. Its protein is CASSLGAGGPELFF.

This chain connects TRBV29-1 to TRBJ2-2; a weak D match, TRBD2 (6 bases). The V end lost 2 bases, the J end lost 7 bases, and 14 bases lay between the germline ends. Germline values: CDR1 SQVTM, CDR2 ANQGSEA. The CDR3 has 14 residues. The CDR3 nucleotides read TGCAGCGTTGAATCGGGGGTAAAAGGCGGGGAGCTGTTTTTT. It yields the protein CSVESGVKGGELFF.

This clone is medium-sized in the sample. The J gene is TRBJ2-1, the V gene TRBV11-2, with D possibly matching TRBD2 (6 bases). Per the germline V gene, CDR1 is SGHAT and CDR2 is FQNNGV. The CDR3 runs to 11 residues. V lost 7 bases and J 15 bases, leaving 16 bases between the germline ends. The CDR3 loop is CASTNPGLAFF. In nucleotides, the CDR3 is TGTGCCAGCACCAACCCGGGACTGGCGTTCTTC.

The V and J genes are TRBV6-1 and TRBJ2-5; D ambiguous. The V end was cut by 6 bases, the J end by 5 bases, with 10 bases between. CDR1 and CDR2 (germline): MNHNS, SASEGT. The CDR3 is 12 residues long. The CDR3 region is CASRMGWETQYF. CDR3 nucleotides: TGTGCCAGCAGAATGGGGTGGGAGACCCAGTACTTC.

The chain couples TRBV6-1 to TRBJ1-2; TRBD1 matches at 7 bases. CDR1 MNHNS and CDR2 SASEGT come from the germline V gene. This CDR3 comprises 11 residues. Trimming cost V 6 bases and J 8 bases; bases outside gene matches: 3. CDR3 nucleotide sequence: TGTGCCAGCAGGACAGGGATCGGCTACACCTTC. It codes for CASRTGIGYTF.

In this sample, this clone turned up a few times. The CDR3 DNA follows: TGTGCCAGCTCACCCTCTGTAGGGACTAGCCCCTACGAGCAGTACGTC. Its protein product is CASSPSVGTSPYEQYV. This sequence joins TRBV18 and TRBJ2-7; TRBD2 agrees at 9 bases. CDR3 length: 16 amino acids. J lost 2 bases, V lost 3 bases, and 8 bases had no gene match. Per germline, CDR1 KGHSH and CDR2 LQKENI.

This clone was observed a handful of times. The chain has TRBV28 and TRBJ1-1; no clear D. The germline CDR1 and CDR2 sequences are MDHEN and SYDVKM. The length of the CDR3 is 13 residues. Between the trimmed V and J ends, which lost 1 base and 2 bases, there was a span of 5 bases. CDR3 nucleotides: TGTGCCAGCAGTTTATACGGAAACACTGAAGCTTTCTTT. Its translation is CASSLYGNTEAFF.

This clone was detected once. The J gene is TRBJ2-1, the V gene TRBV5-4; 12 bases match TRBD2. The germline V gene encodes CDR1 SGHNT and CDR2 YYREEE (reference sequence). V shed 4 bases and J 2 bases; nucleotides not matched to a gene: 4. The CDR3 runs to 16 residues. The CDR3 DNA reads TGTGCCAGCAGCCCACGACTAGCGGGAGCCTACAATGAGCAGTTCTTC. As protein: CASSPRLAGAYNEQFF.

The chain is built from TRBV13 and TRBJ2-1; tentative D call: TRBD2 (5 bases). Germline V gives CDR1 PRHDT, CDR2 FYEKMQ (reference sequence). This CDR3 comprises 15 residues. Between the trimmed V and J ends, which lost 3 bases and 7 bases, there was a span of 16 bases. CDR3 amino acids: CASSFRRTSGNEQFF. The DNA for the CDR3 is TGTGCCAGCAGCTTCCGGAGGACTTCGGGTAATGAGCAGTTCTTC.

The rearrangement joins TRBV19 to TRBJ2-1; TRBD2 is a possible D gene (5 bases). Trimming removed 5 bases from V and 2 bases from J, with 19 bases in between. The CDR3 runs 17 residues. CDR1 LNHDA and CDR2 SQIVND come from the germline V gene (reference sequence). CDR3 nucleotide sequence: TGTGCCAGTAGTCTGCCACCTGAGGGTAGAGCCTACAATGAGCAGTTCTTC. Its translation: CASSLPPEGRAYNEQFF.